This T cell receptor (beta chain) was observed in a study of blood T cell repertoires in COVID-19. Across the whole study: Acute and convalescent COVID-19 specimens originated in the United States, Italy and Spain.

This CDR3 region has 16 residues. Germline V CDR1 and CDR2: KGHSH, LQKENI. V was trimmed by 3 bases and J by 0 bases, leaving 14 bases between them. This clone was seen only a few times. The table came from immunoSEQ multiplex PCR; TCRdb's copy has only in-frame clones and leaves some out. The table lists hundreds of thousands of clones, more than 80% of them singletons. Material: peripheral blood. The TCR was taken from a woman in her twenties or thirties with COVID-19, enrolled during active disease. This rearrangement joins TRBV18 to TRBJ1-2; no reliable D call. The CDR3 DNA reads TGTGCCAGCTCACCTTCCAGGCCACCCCCTAACTATGGCTACACCTTC. Its protein product is CASSPSRPPPNYGYTF. Based on the CDR3 plus reference TRBV18 and TRBJ1-2, the full variable domain is NAGVMQNPRHLVRRRGQEARLRCSPMKGHSHVYWYRQLPEEGLKFMVYLQKENIIDESGMPKERFSAEFPKEGPSILRIQQVVRGDSAAYFCASSPSRPPPNYGYTFGSGTRLTVV.